This T cell receptor (beta chain) was sequenced for a study of radiotherapy plus CTLA-4 blockade in lung cancer. Study at large: In 18% of patients, objective responses were seen; around 34% had disease control. Study observations and caveats: Interferon-beta and early blood T cell clone dynamics reportedly predicted response best. In blood, tumor-derived TCR clones expanded after radiotherapy plus ipilimumab.

This clone was seen once. Its antigen is not identified. The length of the CDR3 is 14 residues. CDR1 SEHNR and CDR2 FQNEAQ come from the germline V gene (reference sequence). V was shortened by 5 bases and J by 3 bases, with 14 bases between the two germline ends. Generated by immunoSEQ multiplex PCR, the TCRdb table keeps only in-frame clones and is missing some. In the table there are tens of thousands of clones, 77% of which are singletons. The clonotype originates from a human donor with non-small cell lung cancer whose response to radiotherapy plus ipilimumab could not be evaluated. The input for sequencing was peripheral blood, taken from a patient treated with radiotherapy plus ipilimumab. The chain employs TRBV7-9 and TRBJ2-7; perhaps TRBD1 as D (5 bases). The CDR3 bases are TGTGCCAGCAGCCGAGTGGTAGGGGTCTACGAGCAGTACTTC. This gives the protein CASSRVVGVYEQYF.